This T cell receptor (beta chain) was captured by sequencing in a study of CD8 T cells in Susac syndrome. The V segment lost 0 bases and the J segment 4 bases; nucleotides outside the gene matches: 18. Germline V gives CDR1 SGHVS, CDR2 FNYEAQ. The CDR3 loop spans 20 amino acids. The sequenced target, TCR beta, came from blood CD8+ and CD4+ T cells. The study, taken as a whole, reports: TCR sequencing and HLA analysis covered a relatively small number of individuals.

In regard to this clonotype: As yet, its antigen is unknown.

An input of about 0.5 to 1 ug of RNA was subjected to reverse transcription using random hexamers. TCR beta CDR3 was amplified by immunoSEQ multiplex PCR. This amplification extended across 54 Vbeta and 13 Jbeta segments. MiXCR, run by TCRdb on the immunoSEQ multiplex PCR reads, gives a single entry per CDR3 protein. The data contain more than 95,000 distinct CDR3 sequences, 85% to 95% of them singletons. This receptor was identified in a human donor with multiple sclerosis. This rearrangement joins TRBV7-6 to TRBJ1-2, with TRBD1 identical over 9 bases. Sequencing used CD8+ T cells from PBMCs. The CDR3 DNA is TGTGCCAGCAGCTTAGCCCGGCGAGGACAGGGGCCCGGACGATTCTATGGCTACACCTTC. Its protein product is CASSLARRGQGPGRFYGYTF. The whole variable domain, remainder taken from reference TRBV7-6 and TRBJ1-2, is GAGVSQSPRYKVTKRGQDVALRCDPISGHVSLYWYRQALGQGPEFLTYFNYEAQQDKSGLPNDRFSAERPEGSISTLTIQRTEQRDSAMYRCASSLARRGQGPGRFYGYTFGSGTRLTVV.